This T cell receptor beta chain was documented in a study of HIV-infected patients and healthy controls. cDNA was made from about 480 ng RNA using alpha and beta constant primers. Separate chain-specific third strand synthesis with multiplexing indices produced the alpha and beta libraries. A single primer pair per chain amplified all rearrangements, with per-molecule barcodes. A 5' RACE adapter with a random hexamer and the SP2 primer site was joined to cDNA. TCRdb processed the 5' RACE reads anew with MiXCR; each CDR3 protein has one entry. The profile covers approximately 15,000 distinct CDR3 sequences, with 5% to 6.5% appearing a single time and roughly 2% taken by the ten largest. Whole blood was used without fractionation, so all unsorted peripheral T cells were included. This clonotype came up many times. Sequencing was performed on blood. This clonotype was obtained from an adult in good health.

CDR3 sequence: CAWESQGTNEKLFF. The CDR3 DNA is TGTGCCTGGGAAAGTCAGGGAACTAATGAAAAACTGTTTTTT. V gene TRBV30 combines with J gene TRBJ1-4; weak D call: TRBD1 (5 bases). This CDR3 comprises 14 residues. Trimming shortened V by 5 bases and J by 1 base, and 11 bases separated the two germline ends. From germline, CDR1 is GTSNPN and CDR2 SVGIG (reference sequence).